This T cell receptor (beta chain) emerged from a study of CD8 T cells in ankylosing spondylitis. Findings of the study overall: It was reported that disease-linked clones were significantly enriched in matched ankylosing spondylitis synovial fluid. One TCR beta motif, made up of seven to nine highly homologous variants, appeared characteristic of ankylosing spondylitis blood.

V was cut by 7 bases and J by 3 bases, with 15 bases left in between. The CDR3 runs to 14 residues. TCRdb recomputed calls from the 5' RACE reads with MiXCR, one row per CDR3 protein. The table has 200,000 to 250,000 distinct CDR3 sequences, 20% to 30% seen once. This clonotype turned up a few times. What it binds is not known. The source material was blood, either unsorted or a sorted T cell fraction (not recorded which). The chain combines TRBV12-3 or TRBV12-4 with TRBJ2-5; possibly TRBD2 for D (6 bases). This TCR was recovered from a male donor with ankylosing spondylitis or in good health (not recorded which). The CDR3 nucleotides are TGTGCCAGCACCACGAGCGGGCTAGAAGAGACCCAGTACTTC. Its translation is CASTTSGLEETQYF.